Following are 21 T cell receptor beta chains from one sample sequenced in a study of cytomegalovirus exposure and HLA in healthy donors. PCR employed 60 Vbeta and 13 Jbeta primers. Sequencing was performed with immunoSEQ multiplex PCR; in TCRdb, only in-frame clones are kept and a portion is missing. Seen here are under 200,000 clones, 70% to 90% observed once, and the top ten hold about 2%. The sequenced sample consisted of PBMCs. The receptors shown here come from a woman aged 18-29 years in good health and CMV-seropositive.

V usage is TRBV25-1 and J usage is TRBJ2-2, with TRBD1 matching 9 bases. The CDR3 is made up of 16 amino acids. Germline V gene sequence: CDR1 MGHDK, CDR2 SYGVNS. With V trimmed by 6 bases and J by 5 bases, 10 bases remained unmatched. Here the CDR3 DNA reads TGTGCCAGCAGCGCCGGGACAGGGTATTTAACCGGGGAGCTGTTTTTT. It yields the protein CASSAGTGYLTGELFF.

As DNA, the CDR3 is TGTGCCAGCTCACCACCGCGGGACAGCGACGAAGCTTTCTTT. Encoded protein: CASSPPRDSDEAFF. The chain is built from TRBV18 and TRBJ1-1; 7 bases align to TRBD1. This CDR3 contains 14 residues. V lost 0 bases and J lost 8; bases outside the gene matches: 6. Germline CDR1 KGHSH, CDR2 LQKENI.

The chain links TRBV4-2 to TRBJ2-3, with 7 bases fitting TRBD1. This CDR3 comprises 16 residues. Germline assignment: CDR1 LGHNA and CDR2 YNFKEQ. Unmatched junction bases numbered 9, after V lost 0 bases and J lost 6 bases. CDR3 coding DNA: TGTGCCAGCAGCCAAGAACCGACAGGGAATAGCGATACGCAGTATTTT. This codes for CASSQEPTGNSDTQYF.

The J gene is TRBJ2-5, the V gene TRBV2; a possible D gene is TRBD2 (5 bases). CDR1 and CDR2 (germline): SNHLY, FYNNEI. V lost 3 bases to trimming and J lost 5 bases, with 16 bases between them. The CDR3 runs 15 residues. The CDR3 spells CASSDPQVRRETQYF. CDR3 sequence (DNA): TGTGCCAGCAGTGATCCCCAGGTCCGGAGGGAGACCCAGTACTTC.

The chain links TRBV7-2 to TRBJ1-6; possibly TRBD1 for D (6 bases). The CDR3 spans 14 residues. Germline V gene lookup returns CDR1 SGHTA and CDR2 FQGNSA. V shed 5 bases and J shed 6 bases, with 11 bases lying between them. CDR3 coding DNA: TGTGCCAGCAGCCTACAGGGCTCTAATTCACCCCTCCACTTT. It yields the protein CASSLQGSNSPLHF.

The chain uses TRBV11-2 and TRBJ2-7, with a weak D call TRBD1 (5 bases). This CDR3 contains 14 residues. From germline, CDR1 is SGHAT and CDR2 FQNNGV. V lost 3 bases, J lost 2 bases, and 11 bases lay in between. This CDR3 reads CASSLGRVAYEQYV. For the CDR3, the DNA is TGTGCCAGCAGCTTGGGCAGGGTCGCCTACGAGCAGTACGTC.

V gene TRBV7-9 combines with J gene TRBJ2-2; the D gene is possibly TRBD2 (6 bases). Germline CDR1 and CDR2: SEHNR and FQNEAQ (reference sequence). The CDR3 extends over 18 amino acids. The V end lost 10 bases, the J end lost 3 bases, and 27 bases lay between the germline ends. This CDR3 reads CAIRPPAELAEYTGELFF. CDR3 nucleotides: TGTGCCATCCGACCTCCTGCAGAATTAGCGGAGTACACCGGGGAGCTGTTTTTT. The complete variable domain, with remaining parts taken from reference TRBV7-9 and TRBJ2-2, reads DTGVSQNPRHKITKRGQNVTFRCDPISEHNRLYWYRQTLGQGPEFLTYFQNEAQLEKSRLLSDRFSAERPKGSFSTLEIQRTEQGDSAMYLCAIRPPAELAEYTGELFFGEGSRLTVL.

Here the CDR3 reads CASSQFGKSTGNQPQHF. The DNA of the CDR3 is TGCGCCAGCAGCCAATTTGGAAAGTCGACAGGGAATCAGCCCCAGCATTTT. The chain employs TRBV4-1 and TRBJ1-5; 7 bases are shared with TRBD1. Germline V CDR1 and CDR2: MGHRA, YSYEKL. The length of the CDR3 is 17 residues. V was clipped by 2 bases and J by 4 bases; unmatched bases: 11.

The CDR3 bases are TGTGCCAGCACCCAATTCAGGGGGATGGACACTGAAGCTTTCTTT. It translates to CASTQFRGMDTEAFF. J is TRBJ1-1 and V is TRBV7-2; TRBD1 matches 7 bases. V lost 7 bases and J lost 3; bases outside the gene matches: 11. This CDR3 region has 15 residues. Germline assignment: CDR1 SGHTA and CDR2 FQGNSA.

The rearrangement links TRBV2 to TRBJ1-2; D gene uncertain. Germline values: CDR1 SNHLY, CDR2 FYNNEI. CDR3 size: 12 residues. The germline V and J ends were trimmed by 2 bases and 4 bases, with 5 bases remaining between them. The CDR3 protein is CASSETVYGYTF. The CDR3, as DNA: TGTGCCAGCAGTGAAACAGTCTATGGCTACACCTTC.

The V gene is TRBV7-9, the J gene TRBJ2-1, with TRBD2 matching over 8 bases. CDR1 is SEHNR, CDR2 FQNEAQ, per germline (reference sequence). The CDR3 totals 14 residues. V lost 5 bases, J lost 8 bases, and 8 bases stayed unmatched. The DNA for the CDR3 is TGTGCCAGCAGCCCGGCCCGGGGGGGGGATGAGCAGTTCTTC. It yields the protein CASSPARGGDEQFF.

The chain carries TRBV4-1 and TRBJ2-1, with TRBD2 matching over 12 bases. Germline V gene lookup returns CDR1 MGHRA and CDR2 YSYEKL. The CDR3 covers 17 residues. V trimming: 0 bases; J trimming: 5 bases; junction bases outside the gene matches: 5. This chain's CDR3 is CASSQETRLAGDNEQFF. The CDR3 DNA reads TGCGCCAGCAGCCAAGAAACACGACTAGCGGGGGACAATGAGCAGTTCTTC.

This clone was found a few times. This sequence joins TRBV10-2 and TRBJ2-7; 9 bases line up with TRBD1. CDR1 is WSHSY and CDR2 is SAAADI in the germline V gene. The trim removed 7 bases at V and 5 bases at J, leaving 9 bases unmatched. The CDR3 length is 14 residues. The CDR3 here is CASTGTGRSNEQYF. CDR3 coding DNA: TGCGCCAGCACTGGGACAGGGCGATCCAACGAGCAGTACTTC.

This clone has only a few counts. The CDR3 nucleotides are TGTGCCAGCGGGACTAGCGGCGATGAGCAGTTCTTC. Amino acids: CASGTSGDEQFF. The V gene is TRBV2, the J gene TRBJ2-1, with 11 bases fitting TRBD2. The germline V gene encodes CDR1 SNHLY and CDR2 FYNNEI. The V gene end was trimmed by 8 bases and the J gene end by 8 bases; junction bases not matched to a gene: 2. The CDR3 is made up of 12 amino acids.

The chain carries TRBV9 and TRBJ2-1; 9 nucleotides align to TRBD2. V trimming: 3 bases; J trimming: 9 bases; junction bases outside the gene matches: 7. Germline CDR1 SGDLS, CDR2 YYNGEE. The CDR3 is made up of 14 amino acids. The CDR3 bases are TGTGCCAGCAGCGGCGGGGGGGTTTTAGGTGAGCAGTTCTTC. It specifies CASSGGGVLGEQFF.

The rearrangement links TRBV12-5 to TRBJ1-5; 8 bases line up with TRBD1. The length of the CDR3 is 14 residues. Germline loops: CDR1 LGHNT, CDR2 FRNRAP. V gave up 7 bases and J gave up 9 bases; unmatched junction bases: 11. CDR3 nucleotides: TGTGCTAGTGCCCCAGGGGGCCTGCCGAGGCCCCAGCATTTT. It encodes CASAPGGLPRPQHF.

This chain's CDR3 is CASSPGQETQYF. DNA for the CDR3: TGTGCCAGCAGCCCGGGCCAAGAGACCCAGTACTTC. The chain is built from TRBV6-5 and TRBJ2-5, with D unresolved. The V and J ends lost 6 bases and 1 base respectively, with 6 bases between them. The length of the CDR3 is 12 residues. CDR1 is MNHEY, CDR2 SVGAGI, per germline.

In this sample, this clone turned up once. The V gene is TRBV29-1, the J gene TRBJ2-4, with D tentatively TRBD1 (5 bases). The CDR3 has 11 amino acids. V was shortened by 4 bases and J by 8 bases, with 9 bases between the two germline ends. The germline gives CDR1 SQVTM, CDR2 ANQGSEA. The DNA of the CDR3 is TGCAGCGTTGGACAGTCGGACATTCAGTACTTC. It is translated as CSVGQSDIQYF.

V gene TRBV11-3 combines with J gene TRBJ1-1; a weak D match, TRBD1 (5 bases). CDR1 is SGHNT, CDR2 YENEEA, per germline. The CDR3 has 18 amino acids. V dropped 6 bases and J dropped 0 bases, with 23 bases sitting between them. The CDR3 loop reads CASSSEGRFTDLNTEAFF. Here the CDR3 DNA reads TGTGCCAGCAGTTCCGAGGGGAGGTTTACAGATTTGAACACTGAAGCTTTCTTT.

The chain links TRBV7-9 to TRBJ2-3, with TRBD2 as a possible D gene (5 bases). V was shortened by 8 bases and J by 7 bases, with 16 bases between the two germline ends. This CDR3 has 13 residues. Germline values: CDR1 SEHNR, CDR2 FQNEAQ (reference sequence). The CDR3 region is CASWAVGANTQYF. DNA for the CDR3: TGTGCCAGCTGGGCGGTGGGAGCCAATACGCAGTATTTT.

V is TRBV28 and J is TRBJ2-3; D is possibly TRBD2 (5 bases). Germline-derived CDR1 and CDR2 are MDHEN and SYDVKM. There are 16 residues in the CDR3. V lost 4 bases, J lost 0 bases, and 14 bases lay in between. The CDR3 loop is CASSYPRGDSTDTQYF. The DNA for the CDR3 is TGTGCCAGCAGTTATCCTCGGGGTGATAGCACAGATACGCAGTATTTT. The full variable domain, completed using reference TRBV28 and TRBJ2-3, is DVKVTQSSRYLVKRTGEKVFLECVQDMDHENMFWYRQDPGLGLRLIYFSYDVKMKEKGDIPEGYSVSREKKERFSLILESASTNQTSMYLCASSYPRGDSTDTQYFGPGTRLTVL.